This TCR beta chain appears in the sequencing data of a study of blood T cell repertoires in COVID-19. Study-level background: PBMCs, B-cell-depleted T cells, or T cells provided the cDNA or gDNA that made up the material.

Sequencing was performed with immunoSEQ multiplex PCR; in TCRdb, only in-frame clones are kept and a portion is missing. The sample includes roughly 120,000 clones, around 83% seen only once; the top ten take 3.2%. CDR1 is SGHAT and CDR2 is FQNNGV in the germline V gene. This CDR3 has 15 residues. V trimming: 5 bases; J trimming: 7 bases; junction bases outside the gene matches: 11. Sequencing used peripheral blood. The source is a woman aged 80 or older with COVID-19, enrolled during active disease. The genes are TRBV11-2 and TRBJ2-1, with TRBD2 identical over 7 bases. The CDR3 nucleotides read TGTGCCAGCAGCATCCTCGGGGCTAGCGGAAATGAGCAGTTCTTC. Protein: CASSILGASGNEQFF.